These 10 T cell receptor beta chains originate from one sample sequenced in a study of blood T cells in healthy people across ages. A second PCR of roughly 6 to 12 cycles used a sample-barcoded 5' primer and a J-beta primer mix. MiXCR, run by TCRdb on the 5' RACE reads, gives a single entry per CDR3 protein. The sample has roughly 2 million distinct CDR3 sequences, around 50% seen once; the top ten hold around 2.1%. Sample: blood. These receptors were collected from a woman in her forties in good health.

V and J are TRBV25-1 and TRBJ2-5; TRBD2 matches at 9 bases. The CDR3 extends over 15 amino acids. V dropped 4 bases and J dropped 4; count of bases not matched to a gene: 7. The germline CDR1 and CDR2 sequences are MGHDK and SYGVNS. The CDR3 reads CASSASTSGGETQYF. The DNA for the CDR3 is TGTGCCAGCAGTGCGTCGACTAGCGGAGGAGAGACCCAGTACTTC.

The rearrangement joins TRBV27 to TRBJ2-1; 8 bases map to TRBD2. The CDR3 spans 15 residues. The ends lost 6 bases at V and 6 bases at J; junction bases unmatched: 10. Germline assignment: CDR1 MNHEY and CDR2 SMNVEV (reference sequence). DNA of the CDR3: TGTGCCAGCAGGATGGCGGGGGGCCCACGCAATGAGCAGTTCTTC. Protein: CASRMAGGPRNEQFF.

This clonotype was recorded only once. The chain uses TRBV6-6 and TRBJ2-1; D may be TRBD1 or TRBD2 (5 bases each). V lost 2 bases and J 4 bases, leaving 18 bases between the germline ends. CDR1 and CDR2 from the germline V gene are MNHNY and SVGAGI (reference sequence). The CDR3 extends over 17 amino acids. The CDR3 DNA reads TGTGCCAGCAGTTACCCACAGGCCGGGGTAGCTTACAATGAGCAGTTCTTC. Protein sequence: CASSYPQAGVAYNEQFF.

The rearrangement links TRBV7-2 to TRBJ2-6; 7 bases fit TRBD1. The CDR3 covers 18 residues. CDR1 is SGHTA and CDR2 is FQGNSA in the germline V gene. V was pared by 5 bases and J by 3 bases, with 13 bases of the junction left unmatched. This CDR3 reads CASSLLSSGGIGANVLTF. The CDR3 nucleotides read TGTGCCAGCAGCCTGCTTAGTTCAGGGGGAATTGGGGCCAACGTCCTGACTTTC. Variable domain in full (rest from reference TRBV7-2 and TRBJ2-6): GAGVSQSPSNKVTEKGKDVELRCDPISGHTALYWYRQSLGQGLEFLIYFQGNSAPDKSGLPSDRFSAERTGGSVSTLTIQRTQQEDSAVYLCASSLLSSGGIGANVLTFGAGSRLTVL.

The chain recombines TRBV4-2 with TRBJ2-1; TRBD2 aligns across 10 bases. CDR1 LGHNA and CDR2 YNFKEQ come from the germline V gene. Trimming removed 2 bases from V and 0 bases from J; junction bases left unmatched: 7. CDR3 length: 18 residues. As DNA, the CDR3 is TGTGCCAGCAGCCAACAGGGACTAGCGCCGAGCTCCTACAATGAGCAGTTCTTC. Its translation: CASSQQGLAPSSYNEQFF.

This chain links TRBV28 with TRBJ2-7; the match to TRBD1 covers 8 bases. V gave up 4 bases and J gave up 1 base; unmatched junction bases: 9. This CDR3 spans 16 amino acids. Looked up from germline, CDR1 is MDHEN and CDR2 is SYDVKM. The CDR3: CASSSGGRTGSYEQYF. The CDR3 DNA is TGTGCCAGCAGTTCCGGAGGGCGGACAGGGTCCTACGAGCAGTACTTC.

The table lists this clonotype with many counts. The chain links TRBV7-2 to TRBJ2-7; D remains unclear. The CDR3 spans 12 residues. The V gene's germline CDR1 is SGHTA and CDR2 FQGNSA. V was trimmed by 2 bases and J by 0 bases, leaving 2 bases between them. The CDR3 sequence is CASSLYSYEQYF. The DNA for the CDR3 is TGTGCCAGCAGCTTATACTCCTACGAGCAGTACTTC.

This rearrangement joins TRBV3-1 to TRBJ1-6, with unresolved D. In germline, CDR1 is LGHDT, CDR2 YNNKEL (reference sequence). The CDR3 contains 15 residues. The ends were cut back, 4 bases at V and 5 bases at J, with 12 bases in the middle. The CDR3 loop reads CASSPRAINNSPLHF. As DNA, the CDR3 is TGTGCCAGCAGCCCACGCGCGATCAATAATTCACCCCTCCACTTT.

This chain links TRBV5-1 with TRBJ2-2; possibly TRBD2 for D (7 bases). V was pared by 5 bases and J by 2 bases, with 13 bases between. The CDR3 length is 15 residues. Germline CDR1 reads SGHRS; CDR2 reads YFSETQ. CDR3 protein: CASRGGVINTGELFF. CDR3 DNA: TGCGCCAGCAGAGGGGGGGTCATTAACACCGGGGAGCTGTTTTTT.

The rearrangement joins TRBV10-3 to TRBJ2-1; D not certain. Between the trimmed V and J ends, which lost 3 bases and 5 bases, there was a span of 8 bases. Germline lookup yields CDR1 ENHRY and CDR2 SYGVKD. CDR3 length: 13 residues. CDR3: CAISERTDNEQFF. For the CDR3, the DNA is TGTGCCATCAGTGAACGGACGGACAATGAGCAGTTCTTC.